The clone carrying this T cell receptor beta chain was detected ten times or more. Antigen: not known. Researchers amplified the TCR beta CDR3 regions from RNA transcripts. HTBI primers were employed in a first-round RT-PCR of the TCR CDR3. From the multiplex PCR reads, TCRdb called clonotypes with MiXCR, one entry per CDR3 protein. Of around 250,000 distinct CDR3 sequences in the sample, approximately 15% were seen once. Each diagnosis was grounded in clinical symptoms, serum thyroxine and TRAb, thyroid ultrasound, and orbital computed tomography. This specimen comes from a study of T cells in Graves' hyperthyroidism and ophthalmopathy. Trimming left V 1 base short and J 8 bases short, with 8 bases between. Germline loops: CDR1 LGHDT, CDR2 YNNKEL (reference sequence). There are 13 residues in the CDR3. General observations from the study: In blood, most of the thyroid clonotypes expanded above 0.001 were also present.

The chain couples TRBV3-1 to TRBJ2-2; no firm D call. This TCR was sampled from a woman between 40 and 55 years old with Graves' hyperthyroidism that later progressed to Graves' ophthalmopathy. The specimen sequenced was blood. CDR3 loop: CASSQGVEGELFF. The CDR3, as DNA: TGTGCCAGCAGCCAAGGGGTGGAGGGGGAGCTGTTTTTT.